This is a list of T cell receptor beta chains from one sample in a study of Ad26.COV2.S vaccination and SARS-CoV-2 variants. Libraries were prepared by immunoSEQ multiplex PCR; TCRdb keeps only in-frame clonotypes and omits some of them. This table has about 390,000 clones, approximately 86% appearing once. Sequencing was performed on peripheral blood, taken in a trial of Ad26.COV2.S vaccine versus placebo. Source of these receptors: a person between 18 and 59 years old who received the Ad26.COV2.S COVID-19 vaccine or a placebo. CDR3s include the opening cysteine and the closing phenylalanine or tryptophan. D genes are given only for firm matches. Expanded clones get a size class; other rows say once, few or many, or leave the size out.

V	D	size	J	CDR3	DNA
TRBV6-6	TRBD1	-	TRBJ2-7	CASSRDRGGYEQYF	TGTGCCAGCAGCCGGGACAGGGGGGGATACGAGCAGTACTTC
TRBV29-1	-	many	TRBJ2-2	CSVKGQSHTGELFF	TGCAGCGTCAAAGGACAAAGTCACACCGGGGAGCTGTTTTTT
TRBV3-1/TRBV3-2	-	-	TRBJ1-2	CASSQEVRRGYTF	TGTGCCAGCAGCCAAGAGGTACGTCGTGGCTACACCTTC
TRBV6-1	-	-	TRBJ2-3	CASSDTGRTDTQYF	TGTGCCAGCAGTGATACAGGAAGGACAGATACGCAGTATTTT
TRBV14	TRBD1	-	TRBJ2-7	CGLTGTHEQYF	TGTGGACTGACAGGGACCCACGAGCAGTACTTC
TRBV27	-	-	TRBJ1-1	CASSSARLNTEAFF	TGTGCCAGCAGTTCTGCCAGGCTGAACACTGAAGCTTTCTTT
TRBV5-1	-	-	TRBJ1-1	CASGAGHGGTEAFF	TGCGCCAGCGGGGCAGGCCACGGCGGCACTGAAGCTTTCTTT
TRBV6-2/TRBV6-3	TRBD2	once	TRBJ2-3	CASSPTSGTDTQYF	TGTGCCAGCAGTCCGACTAGCGGGACAGATACGCAGTATTTT
TRBV5-6	TRBD1	-	TRBJ2-6	CASSLGTGMGANVLTF	TGTGCCAGCAGCTTGGGGACAGGGATGGGGGCCAACGTCCTGACTTTC
TRBV28	-	-	TRBJ1-2	CASSALQARGYTF	TGTGCCAGCAGTGCTCTTCAAGCGCGAGGCTACACCTTC
TRBV19	-	-	TRBJ1-1	CASSIRAGGTAFF	TGTGCCAGTAGTATAAGGGCTGGAGGTACGGCTTTCTTT
TRBV5-1	-	once	TRBJ2-3	CASSLGRGSDTQYF	TGCGCCAGCAGCCTTGGCCGGGGTTCAGATACGCAGTATTTT
TRBV28	-	-	TRBJ1-4	CASVSAIATNEKLFF	TGTGCCAGTGTTTCAGCAATTGCAACTAATGAAAAACTGTTTTTT
TRBV6-2/TRBV6-3	-	-	TRBJ2-5	CASSSPRGSWETQYF	TGTGCCAGCAGTTCACCCAGGGGCTCGTGGGAGACCCAGTACTTC
TRBV25-1	-	-	TRBJ1-5	CASSDSGLGQPQHF	TGTGCCAGCAGTGATTCAGGGTTAGGTCAGCCCCAGCATTTT
TRBV28	-	few	TRBJ1-1	CASSLLQGQGAFF	TGTGCCAGCAGTTTGCTGCAGGGGCAAGGAGCTTTCTTT
TRBV29-1	TRBD2	-	TRBJ2-1	CSVEDRAGLTSGGAVDEQFF	TGCAGCGTTGAAGATCGCGCCGGCTTGACTAGCGGGGGGGCTGTGGATGAGCAGTTCTTC
TRBV2	-	-	TRBJ1-2	CASSGSLGYTF	TGTGCCAGCAGTGGCAGCCTTGGCTACACCTTC
TRBV18	-	once	TRBJ1-1	CASSPPGRAVNTEAFF	TGTGCCAGCTCACCCCCTGGGAGGGCGGTGAACACTGAAGCTTTCTTT
TRBV10-3	-	-	TRBJ2-3	CAISEPPGRLTDTQYF	TGTGCCATCAGTGAGCCTCCGGGACGGCTCACAGATACGCAGTATTTT
TRBV14	-	-	TRBJ1-1	CASSQWEDLNTEAFF	TGTGCCAGCAGCCAATGGGAGGATTTGAACACTGAAGCTTTCTTT
TRBV10-3	-	-	TRBJ1-2	CAISERGGSIYGYTF	TGTGCCATCAGTGAAAGGGGAGGGAGCATCTATGGCTACACCTTC
TRBV9	-	-	TRBJ1-1	CAPGTEAFF	TGTGCCCCGGGGACTGAAGCTTTCTTT
TRBV14	-	-	TRBJ2-3	CASSQEVRGTQYF	TGTGCCAGCAGCCAAGAAGTTCGGGGAACGCAGTATTTT
TRBV6-5	-	once	TRBJ1-2	CASKIGTPGGYGYTF	TGTGCCAGCAAAATCGGGACACCGGGTGGCTATGGCTACACCTTC
TRBV30	-	-	TRBJ1-2	CAWSEAGPNYGYTF	TGTGCCTGGAGTGAGGCAGGCCCTAACTATGGCTACACCTTC
TRBV12-3/TRBV12-4	TRBD1	-	TRBJ1-2	CASRVTGNYGYTF	TGTGCCAGCAGGGTGACAGGGAACTATGGCTACACCTTC
TRBV27	-	-	TRBJ1-1	CASSLRGGSQNTEAFF	TGTGCCAGCAGTCTCCGGGGGGGCTCACAGAACACTGAAGCTTTCTTT
TRBV6-5	TRBD2	-	TRBJ2-7	CASSYSPGGGLREQYF	TGTGCCAGCAGTTACTCTCCCGGGGGGGGGTTGAGGGAGCAGTACTTC
TRBV23-1	TRBD1	-	TRBJ1-1	CASSYGGTGREDTEAFF	TGCGCCAGCAGTTACGGAGGGACAGGGCGTGAGGACACTGAAGCTTTCTTT
TRBV2	TRBD1	-	TRBJ1-1	CASSYQTGVFGAFF	TGTGCCAGCAGCTATCAGACAGGGGTTTTTGGAGCTTTCTTT
TRBV3-1/TRBV3-2	-	-	TRBJ1-2	CASSQMDAVYGYTF	TGTGCCAGCAGCCAAATGGATGCAGTATATGGCTACACCTTC
TRBV3-1/TRBV3-2	TRBD1	-	TRBJ1-4	CASSQAKGQGTKKLFF	TGTGCCAGCAGCCAAGCTAAGGGACAGGGAACCAAAAAACTGTTTTTT
TRBV21-1	-	-	TRBJ2-7	CASSPPKSAYEQYF	TGTGCCAGCAGCCCTCCAAAGTCTGCGTACGAGCAGTACTTC
TRBV4-3	-	-	TRBJ1-3	CASSQSGVSGNTIYF	TGCGCCAGCAGCCAGTCAGGGGTCTCTGGAAACACCATATATTTT
TRBV6-5	-	-	TRBJ1-4	CASSQTATNEKLFF	TGTGCCAGCAGTCAGACGGCAACTAATGAAAAACTGTTTTTT
TRBV18	-	once	TRBJ2-5	CASSEQEKETQYF	TGTGCCAGTTCCGAACAGGAGAAGGAGACCCAGTACTTC
TRBV20-1	-	-	TRBJ2-3	CSARGGDTQYF	TGCAGTGCTAGAGGGGGGGATACGCAGTATTTT